These 17 T cell receptor beta chains share one sample of origin, sequenced in a study of CD8 T cells in Susac syndrome. It was with random hexamers that 0.5 to 1 ug RNA was reverse transcribed. MiXCR, applied by TCRdb to the immunoSEQ multiplex PCR reads, yields one record per CDR3 protein. This table holds hundreds of thousands of distinct CDR3 sequences, about 94% found once. Sequencing was done on a sample of CD4+ T cells from PBMCs. Receptors were obtained from a human donor with Susac syndrome.

The genes are TRBV6-5 and TRBJ1-1, with a weak D call TRBD1 (5 bases). The V gene's germline CDR1 is MNHEY and CDR2 SVGAGI. The V and J ends lost 8 bases and 2 bases respectively, with 9 bases between them. The CDR3 loop spans 12 amino acids. CDR3 bases: TGTGCCAGCGGGGGGAGAAACACTGAAGCTTTCTTT. Amino acid sequence: CASGGRNTEAFF.

The rearrangement joins TRBV20-1 to TRBJ2-5; D is perhaps TRBD1 or TRBD2 (5 bases each). The V gene's germline CDR1 is DFQATT and CDR2 SNEGSKA (reference sequence). CDR3 length: 14 amino acids. Trimming stripped 3 bases from V and 4 bases from J, with 15 bases between. This chain's CDR3 is CSARDAGSGETQYF. In DNA, the CDR3 is TGCAGTGCTAGGGATGCAGGGAGTGGAGAGACCCAGTACTTC.

The chain couples TRBV28 to TRBJ1-5; maybe TRBD1 (6 bases). Germline V gene lookup returns CDR1 MDHEN and CDR2 SYDVKM. The CDR3 is 18 amino acids. The V and J ends lost 1 base and 5 bases respectively, with 21 bases between them. The CDR3 bases are TGTGCCAGCAGTTTATCAACAGGGCTGGGTAGTCAGGATCAGCCCCAGCATTTT. Its translation: CASSLSTGLGSQDQPQHF.

The chain joins TRBV6-5 to TRBJ2-6, with D perhaps given as TRBD1 or TRBD2 (5 bases each). The ends were cut back, 0 bases at V and 0 bases at J, with 15 bases in the middle. CDR1 and CDR2 from the germline V gene are MNHEY and SVGAGI. CDR3 length equals 19 residues. CDR3 sequence reads: CASSYSWGTASSGANVLTF. CDR3 in DNA: TGTGCCAGCAGTTACTCATGGGGGACGGCTAGCTCTGGGGCCAACGTCCTGACTTTC.

The J gene is TRBJ2-7, the V gene TRBV6-2 or TRBV6-3; D not certain. The CDR3 is 14 amino acids. Per the germline V gene, CDR1 is MNHEY and CDR2 is SVGEGT. V lost 2 bases to trimming and J lost 0 bases, with 8 bases between them. The CDR3 DNA is TGTGCCAGCAGTTACATGCCGGTCTCCTACGAGCAGTACTTC. It specifies CASSYMPVSYEQYF.

CDR3 residues: CASSAQGVYNEQFF. The CDR3 nucleotides read TGTGCCAGCAGCGCGCAGGGGGTCTACAATGAGCAGTTCTTC. This chain connects TRBV5-6 to TRBJ2-1, with TRBD1 matching over 7 bases. This CDR3 has 14 amino acids. The trim removed 4 bases at V and 3 bases at J, leaving 4 bases unmatched. Germline CDR1 and CDR2: SGHDT and YYEEEE.

The gene calls are TRBV6-2 or TRBV6-3 and TRBJ2-3, with 8 bases lining up with TRBD2. V dropped 0 bases and J dropped 4; count of bases not matched to a gene: 3. Germline-derived CDR1 and CDR2 are MNHEY and SVGEGT. This CDR3 region has 15 residues. In DNA, the CDR3 is TGTGCCAGCAGTTACTCAGCGGGGGAGGCAGATACGCAGTATTTT. As protein: CASSYSAGEADTQYF.

CDR3 region: CSVVISGANEKLFF. DNA for the CDR3: TGCAGCGTCGTTATTTCAGGGGCTAATGAAAAACTGTTTTTT. This chain connects TRBV29-1 to TRBJ1-4; D perhaps matches TRBD1 (6 bases). The V and J ends lost 6 bases and 3 bases respectively, with 14 bases between them. CDR3 size: 14 residues. Germline CDR1 and CDR2: SQVTM and ANQGSEA. The complete variable domain, with remaining parts taken from reference TRBV29-1 and TRBJ1-4, reads SAVISQKPSRDICQRGTSLTIQCQVDSQVTMMFWYRQQPGQSLTLIATANQGSEATYESGFVIDKFPISRPNLTFSTLTVSNMSPEDSSIYLCSVVISGANEKLFFGSGTQLSVL.

V and J are TRBV20-1 and TRBJ1-2; D unclear. Trimming took 5 bases from V and 4 from J, leaving 14 bases between them. The CDR3 loop spans 13 amino acids. From germline, CDR1 is DFQATT and CDR2 SNEGSKA (reference sequence). CDR3 in amino acids: CSAPRQTGYGYTF. The CDR3 DNA follows: TGCAGTGCTCCCCGACAAACGGGCTATGGCTACACCTTC.

The chain's CDR3 is CASSDPGLLRGGMDNEQFF. The CDR3 nucleotides read TGTGCCAGCAGTGACCCGGGACTGCTACGAGGGGGGATGGACAATGAGCAGTTCTTC. The J gene is TRBJ2-1, the V gene TRBV2; TRBD1 or TRBD2 may be the D gene (6 bases each). The CDR3 totals 19 residues. The germline V and J ends were trimmed by 3 bases and 5 bases, with 26 bases remaining between them. The germline CDR1 and CDR2 sequences are SNHLY and FYNNEI.

The chain carries TRBV7-6 and TRBJ2-1; 7 bases are a match to TRBD1. CDR3 length equals 14 residues. Germline CDR1 and CDR2: SGHVS and FNYEAQ. V gave up 5 bases and J gave up 9 bases; unmatched junction bases: 10. The CDR3 nucleotides are TGTGCCAGCAGCCCCCCCACAGGGGCCACTGAGCAGTTCTTC. Its protein product is CASSPPTGATEQFF.

This sequence joins TRBV7-3 and TRBJ2-1; D is undetermined. CDR3 size: 14 residues. The V gene lost 0 bases and the J gene lost 1 base, with 4 bases spanning the gap. The germline gives CDR1 SGHTA, CDR2 FQGTGA. CDR3 loop: CASSLTHSYNEQFF. The CDR3 nucleotides are TGTGCCAGCAGCTTAACGCATTCCTACAATGAGCAGTTCTTC.

The chain carries TRBV14 and TRBJ2-3; tentatively, D is TRBD2 (5 bases). The CDR3 contains 14 residues. V was trimmed by 0 bases and J by 6 bases, leaving 10 bases between them. CDR1 and CDR2 from the germline V gene are SGHDN and FVKESK. CDR3 residues: CASSQEEAQDTQYF. The DNA for the CDR3 is TGTGCCAGCAGCCAAGAGGAGGCGCAGGATACGCAGTATTTT.

The CDR3 is CASSLFDTQYF. CDR3 bases: TGTGCCAGCAGCCTATTCGATACGCAGTATTTT. The chain links TRBV2 to TRBJ2-3; D is unresolved. The V and J ends lost 6 bases and 6 bases respectively, with 7 bases between them. The CDR3 is 11 residues long. Looked up from germline, CDR1 is SNHLY and CDR2 is FYNNEI.

The CDR3 DNA follows: TGTGCCAGCAGCTTGGAGCAGGGAGGCTACACCTTC. Residues: CASSLEQGGYTF. The chain employs TRBV5-6 and TRBJ1-2, with D perhaps matching TRBD1 (5 bases). From germline, CDR1 is SGHDT and CDR2 YYEEEE. The length of the CDR3 is 12 residues. V was clipped by 0 bases and J by 8 bases, with 8 bases between them. The full variable domain, completed using reference TRBV5-6 and TRBJ1-2, is DAGVTQSPTHLIKTRGQQVTLRCSPKSGHDTVSWYQQALGQGPQFIFQYYEEEERQRGNFPDRFSGHQFPNYSSELNVNALLLGDSALYLCASSLEQGGYTFGSGTRLTVV.

This chain links TRBV24-1 with TRBJ1-1; the D is unclear. CDR1 is KGHDR and CDR2 is SFDVKD in the germline V gene. The CDR3 length is 12 residues. The V gene lost 4 bases and the J gene lost 5 bases, with 7 bases spanning the gap. CDR3 region: CATSDGGTEAFF. DNA for the CDR3: TGTGCCACCAGTGACGGTGGGACTGAAGCTTTCTTT.

The chain is built from TRBV28 and TRBJ2-7; 8 bases map to TRBD2. Germline CDR1 MDHEN, CDR2 SYDVKM. This CDR3 comprises 15 residues. With 7 bases clipped from V and 2 bases from J, the junction kept 10 bases outside the gene matches. CDR3 in DNA: TGTGCCAGCACCTCAGCACTAGCGGCAACCTACGAGCAGTACTTC. Translated, it gives CASTSALAATYEQYF.